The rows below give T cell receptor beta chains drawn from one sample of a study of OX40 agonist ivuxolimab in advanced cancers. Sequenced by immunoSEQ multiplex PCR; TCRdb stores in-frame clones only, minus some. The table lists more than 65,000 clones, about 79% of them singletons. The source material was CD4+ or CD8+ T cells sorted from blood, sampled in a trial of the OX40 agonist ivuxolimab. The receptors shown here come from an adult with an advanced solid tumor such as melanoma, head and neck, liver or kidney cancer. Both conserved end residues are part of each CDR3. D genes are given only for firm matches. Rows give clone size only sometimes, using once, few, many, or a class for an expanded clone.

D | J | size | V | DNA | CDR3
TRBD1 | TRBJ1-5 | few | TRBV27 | TGTGCCAGCAGGGGACAGGGGATCTATAGCAATCAGCCCCAGCATTTT | CASRGQGIYSNQPQHF
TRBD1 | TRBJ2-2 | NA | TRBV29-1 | TGCAGCGTTACCAGGGACAGTACGTCGACCGGGGAGCTGTTTTTT | CSVTRDSTSTGELFF
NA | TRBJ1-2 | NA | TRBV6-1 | TGTGCCAGTAGCCTCCCCCCTGACCCTAACTATGGCTACACCTTC | CASSLPPDPNYGYTF
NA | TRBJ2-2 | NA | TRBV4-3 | TGCGCCAGCAGCCAAGATCCCTCGGCCGGGGAGCTGTTTTTT | CASSQDPSAGELFF
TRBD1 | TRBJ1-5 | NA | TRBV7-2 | TGTGCCAGCACCCAAACCGGGACAGGGACACTGCCCCAGCATTTT | CASTQTGTGTLPQHF
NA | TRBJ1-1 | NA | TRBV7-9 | TGTGCCAGCGCACAGGGTTGGGGATACGGTGAAGCTTTCTTT | CASAQGWGYGEAFF
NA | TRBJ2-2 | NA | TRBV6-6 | TGTGCCAGCACTTCGGAAATAACCACCGGGGAGCTGTTTTTT | CASTSEITTGELFF
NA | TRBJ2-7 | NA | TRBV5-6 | TGTGCCAGCAGCTTAGGACAGAGCTACGAGCAGTACTTC | CASSLGQSYEQYF
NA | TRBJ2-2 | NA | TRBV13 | TGTGCCAGCAGCTTATGGGTGTCCGGGACCGAGAACACCGGGGAGCTGTTTTTT | CASSLWVSGTENTGELFF
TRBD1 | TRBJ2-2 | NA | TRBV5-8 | TGTGCCAGCAAATACAGGGGGCCCGGGGAGCTGTTTTTT | CASKYRGPGELFF
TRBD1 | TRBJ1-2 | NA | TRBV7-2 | TGTGCCAGCAGCTTAGTGGGGGCCGGGGACAGGGCTAACTATGGCTACACCTTC | CASSLVGAGDRANYGYTF
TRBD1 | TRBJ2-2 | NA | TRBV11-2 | TGTGCCAGCAGTCGACACAGGGGTCAGGGCGGGGAGCTGTTTTTT | CASSRHRGQGGELFF
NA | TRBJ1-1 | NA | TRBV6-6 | TGTGCCAGCAGTCCCCATGGGGGCGGCGAAGCTTTCTTT | CASSPHGGGEAFF
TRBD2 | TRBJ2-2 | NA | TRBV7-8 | TGTGCCAGCAGCGCACGACTAGCCTGGAACACCGGGGAGCTGTTTTTT | CASSARLAWNTGELFF
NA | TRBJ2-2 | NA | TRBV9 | TGTGCCAGCAGCGTACAAATCCCGAACACCGGGGAGCTGTTTTTT | CASSVQIPNTGELFF
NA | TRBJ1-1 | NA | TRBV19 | TGTGCCAGTAGTCGAGTTTGGACTGAAGCTTTCTTT | CASSRVWTEAFF
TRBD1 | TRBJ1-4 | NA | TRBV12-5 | TGTGCTAGTGGTCGCACAGGGACAGGGGGAGATGAAAAACTGTTTTTT | CASGRTGTGGDEKLFF
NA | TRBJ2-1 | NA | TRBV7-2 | TGTGCCAGCAGCTTAGTACAGGGACAGCAGTTCTTC | CASSLVQGQQFF
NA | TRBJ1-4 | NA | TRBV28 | TGTGCCAGCAGTAGTCGGGGGGGGGTACGTGAAAAACTGTTTTTT | CASSSRGGVREKLFF
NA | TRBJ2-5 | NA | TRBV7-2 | TGTGCCAGCAGCACAGGGGGGGCGACCCGGGAGACCCAGTACTTC | CASSTGGATRETQYF
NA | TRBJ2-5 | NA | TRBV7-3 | TGTGCCAGCAGCTTCAAGGGTGCGGAGACCCAGTACTTC | CASSFKGAETQYF
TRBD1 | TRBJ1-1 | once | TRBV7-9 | TGTGCCAGCAGGATTCAGACAGGGGGCACTGAAGCTTTCTTT | CASRIQTGGTEAFF